The T cell receptor beta chain under discussion was sequenced for a study of Graves' ophthalmopathy and Graves' hyperthyroidism. Study-level information: Peripheral blood was obtained at first diagnosis, ahead of any treatment. Study-wide results and caveats: Among thyroid clonotypes expanded above 0.001 frequency, most also appeared in blood.

Trimming took off 3 bases at V and 2 bases at J, with 0 bases between the two ends. The CDR3 extends over 11 amino acids. In its sample, this clonotype was seen many times. No antigen is known for it. RNA transcripts provided the template for amplifying TCR beta CDR3 regions. Amplification began with first-round RT-PCR using HTBI primers, then second-round multiplex PCR was performed. MiXCR, applied by TCRdb to the multiplex PCR reads, yields one record per CDR3 protein. The sample has about 620,000 distinct CDR3 sequences, about a fifth seen once. Patients were diagnosed from clinical symptoms, serum thyroxine, TRAb, thyroid ultrasound and orbital computed tomography.

Sequenced: peripheral blood. The chain employs TRBV12-3 or TRBV12-4 and TRBJ2-3, with D unclear. The source is a woman between 18 and 29 years old with stable Graves' hyperthyroidism. Some clones in this sample may be carry-over from other donors' samples. DNA for the CDR3: TGTGCCAGCAGTTTCACAGATACGCAGTATTTT. Protein sequence: CASSFTDTQYF.